These T cell receptor beta chains were read from a single sample in a study of a mutant IDH1 vaccine in newly diagnosed glioma. The assay was immunoSEQ multiplex PCR, and TCRdb's table has in-frame clones only and misses some. The table lists tens of thousands of clones, about 74% of them singletons. Their recognized antigens are unknown. Sequencing used PBMCs, obtained from a glioma patient whose treatment included an IDH1 peptide vaccine. These receptors were collected from a man aged 45-60 years with glioma. The CDR3 runs from the conserved cysteine through the conserved F or W. Fields, in order: J gene, V gene, clone size, D gene, CDR3 protein, CDR3 DNA. A D gene is named only where the DNA matches it firmly. Clone size is stated in some rows and not others, as once, few, many or a class when expanded.

J: TRBJ2-6; V: TRBV5-1; size: .; D: .; CDR3: CASSVDSIGANVLTF; DNA: TGCGCCAGCAGCGTGGACAGTATTGGGGCCAACGTCCTGACTTTC
J: TRBJ2-7; V: TRBV10-2; size: many; D: .; CDR3: CASSEGGSYEQYF; DNA: TGCGCCAGCAGTGAGGGGGGCTCCTACGAGCAGTACTTC
J: TRBJ1-4; V: TRBV9; size: .; D: TRBD1; CDR3: CASSRRDREYEKLFF; DNA: TGTGCCAGCAGCCGCCGGGACAGGGAGTATGAAAAACTGTTTTTT
J: TRBJ1-5; V: TRBV19; size: .; D: TRBD1; CDR3: CASRTTGGNNQPQHF; DNA: TGTGCCAGTAGAACCACAGGGGGCAACAATCAGCCCCAGCATTTT
J: TRBJ1-5; V: TRBV6-6; size: few; D: .; CDR3: CASNGLDHSNQPQHF; DNA: TGTGCCAGCAACGGATTGGACCATAGCAATCAGCCCCAGCATTTT
J: TRBJ2-7; V: TRBV4-2; size: .; D: TRBD1; CDR3: CASSPPGGQGTYEQYF; DNA: TGTGCCAGCAGCCCGCCTGGAGGACAGGGGACCTACGAGCAGTACTTC
J: TRBJ2-1; V: TRBV7-9; size: .; D: TRBD2; CDR3: CASSTTSGGDFEQFF; DNA: TGTGCCAGCAGCACCACTAGCGGGGGGGACTTTGAGCAGTTCTTC
J: TRBJ1-1; V: TRBV19; size: .; D: TRBD1; CDR3: CASKPDRVVNTEAFF; DNA: TGTGCCAGTAAGCCGGACAGGGTAGTAAACACTGAAGCTTTCTTT
J: TRBJ2-7; V: TRBV25-1; size: .; D: .; CDR3: CAISTGGYPYEQYF; DNA: TGTGCCATCTCAACGGGGGGCTATCCCTACGAGCAGTACTTC
J: TRBJ2-1; V: TRBV7-3; size: .; D: .; CDR3: CASSLGNEQFF; DNA: TGTGCCAGCAGCTTGGGCAATGAGCAGTTCTTC
J: TRBJ1-4; V: TRBV5-1; size: .; D: TRBD1; CDR3: CASSDGTGGSEKLFF; DNA: TGCGCCAGCAGCGACGGGACAGGGGGCAGTGAAAAACTGTTTTTT
J: TRBJ2-7; V: TRBV18; size: .; D: .; CDR3: CASSPEFTYEQYF; DNA: TGTGCCAGCTCACCAGAGTTTACCTACGAGCAGTACTTC
J: TRBJ2-3; V: TRBV5-6; size: .; D: TRBD1; CDR3: CASASLLGQGADTQYF; DNA: TGTGCCAGCGCTAGCCTACTGGGACAGGGGGCAGATACGCAGTATTTT
J: TRBJ2-1; V: TRBV25-1; size: .; D: .; CDR3: CASRQGSGYNEQFF; DNA: TGTGCCAGCAGGCAGGGGTCGGGGTACAATGAGCAGTTCTTC
J: TRBJ1-2; V: TRBV15; size: .; D: .; CDR3: CATSRVTGSYGYTF; DNA: TGTGCCACCAGCAGAGTTACCGGGAGCTATGGCTACACCTTC
J: TRBJ1-2; V: TRBV5-6; size: .; D: .; CDR3: CASSLAMGGGYTF; DNA: TGTGCCAGCAGCTTAGCTATGGGTGGCGGCTACACCTTC
J: TRBJ2-3; V: TRBV29-1; size: .; D: TRBD2; CDR3: CSLGTSSGSTDTQYF; DNA: TGCAGCCTCGGGACCTCTAGCGGTAGCACAGATACGCAGTATTTT
J: TRBJ1-5; V: TRBV4-1; size: .; D: .; CDR3: CASSQFQGTEQPQHF; DNA: TGCGCCAGCAGCCAATTCCAGGGAACGGAACAGCCCCAGCATTTT
J: TRBJ2-5; V: TRBV9; size: .; D: .; CDR3: CASSAGVWETQYF; DNA: TGTGCCAGCAGCGCCGGGGTCTGGGAGACCCAGTACTTC
J: TRBJ1-6; V: TRBV27; size: .; D: .; CDR3: CASSPKRGLGSPLHF; DNA: TGTGCCAGCAGTCCTAAGAGGGGGTTGGGATCACCCCTCCACTTT
J: TRBJ1-2; V: TRBV6-5; size: .; D: TRBD1; CDR3: CATARDSRYYGYTF; DNA: TGTGCCACCGCCAGGGACAGCCGCTACTATGGCTACACCTTC
J: TRBJ2-7; V: TRBV7-9; size: .; D: TRBD1; CDR3: CASSPDRGPTYEQYF; DNA: TGTGCCAGCAGCCCCGACAGGGGCCCGACCTACGAGCAGTACTTC